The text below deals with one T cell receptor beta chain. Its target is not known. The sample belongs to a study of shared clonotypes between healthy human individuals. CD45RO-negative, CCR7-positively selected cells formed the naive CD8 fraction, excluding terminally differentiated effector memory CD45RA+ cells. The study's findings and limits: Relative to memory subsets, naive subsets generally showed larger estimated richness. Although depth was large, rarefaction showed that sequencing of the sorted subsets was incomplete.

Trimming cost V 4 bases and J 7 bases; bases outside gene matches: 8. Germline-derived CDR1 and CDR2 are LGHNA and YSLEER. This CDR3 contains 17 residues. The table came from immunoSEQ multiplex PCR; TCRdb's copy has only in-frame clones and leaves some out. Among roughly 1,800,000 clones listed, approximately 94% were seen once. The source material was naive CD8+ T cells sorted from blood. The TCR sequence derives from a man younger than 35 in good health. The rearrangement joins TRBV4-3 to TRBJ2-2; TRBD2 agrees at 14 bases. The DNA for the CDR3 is TGCGCCAGCAGCCTCGGGACTAGCGGGAGTGGTGACGGGGAGCTGTTTTTT. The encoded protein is CASSLGTSGSGDGELFF.